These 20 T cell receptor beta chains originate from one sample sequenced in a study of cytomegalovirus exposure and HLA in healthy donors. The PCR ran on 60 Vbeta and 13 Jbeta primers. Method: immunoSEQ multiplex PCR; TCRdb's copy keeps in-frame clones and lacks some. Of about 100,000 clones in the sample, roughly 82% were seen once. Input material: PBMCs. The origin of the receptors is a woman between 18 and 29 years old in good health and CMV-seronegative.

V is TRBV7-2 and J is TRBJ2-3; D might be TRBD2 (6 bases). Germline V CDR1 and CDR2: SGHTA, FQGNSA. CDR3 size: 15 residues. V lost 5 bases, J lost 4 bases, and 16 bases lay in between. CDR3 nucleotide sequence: TGTGCCAGCAGCCGCACTAGCCCCGCCGCAGATACGCAGTATTTT. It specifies CASSRTSPAADTQYF.

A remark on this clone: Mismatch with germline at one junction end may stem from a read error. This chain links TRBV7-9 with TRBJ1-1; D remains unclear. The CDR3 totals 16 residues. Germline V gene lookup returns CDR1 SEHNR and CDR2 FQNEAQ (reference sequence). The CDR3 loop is CSSSPPSARLNTEAFF. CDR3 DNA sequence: TGTTCCAGCAGCCCCCCTTCCGCGCGGTTGAACACTGAAGCTTTCTTT. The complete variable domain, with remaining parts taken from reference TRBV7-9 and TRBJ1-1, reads DTGVSQNPRHKITKRGQNVTFRCDPISEHNRLYWYRQTLGQGPEFLTYFQNEAQLEKSRLLSDRFSAERPKGSFSTLEIQRTEQGDSAMYLCSSSPPSARLNTEAFFGQGTRLTVV.

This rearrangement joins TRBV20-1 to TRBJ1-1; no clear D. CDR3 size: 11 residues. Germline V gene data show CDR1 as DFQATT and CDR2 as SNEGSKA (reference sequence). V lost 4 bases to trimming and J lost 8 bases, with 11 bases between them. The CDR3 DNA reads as TGCAGTGCTACCTTACAGTTCGAAGCTTTCTTT. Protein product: CSATLQFEAFF.

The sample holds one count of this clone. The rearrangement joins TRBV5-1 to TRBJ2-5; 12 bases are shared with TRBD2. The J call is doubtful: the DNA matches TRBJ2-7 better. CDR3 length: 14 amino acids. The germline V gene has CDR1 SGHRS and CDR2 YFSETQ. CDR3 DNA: TGCGCCAGCAGCGTGACTAGCGGGAGCTACGAGCAGTACTTC. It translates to CASSVTSGSYEQYF.

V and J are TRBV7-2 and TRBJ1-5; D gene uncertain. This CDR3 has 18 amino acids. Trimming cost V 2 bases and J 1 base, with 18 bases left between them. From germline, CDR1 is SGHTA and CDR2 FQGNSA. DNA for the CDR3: TGTGCCAGCAGCTTATACGGCATTCCAGGTATCAGCAATCAGCCCCAGCATTTT. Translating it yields CASSLYGIPGISNQPQHF.

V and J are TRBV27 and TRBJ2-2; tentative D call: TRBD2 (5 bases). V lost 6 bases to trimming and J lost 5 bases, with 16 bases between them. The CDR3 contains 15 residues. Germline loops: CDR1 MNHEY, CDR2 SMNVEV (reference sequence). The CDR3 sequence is CASRPQEVGTGELFF. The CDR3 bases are TGTGCCAGCAGACCCCAGGAGGTAGGGACCGGGGAGCTGTTTTTT.

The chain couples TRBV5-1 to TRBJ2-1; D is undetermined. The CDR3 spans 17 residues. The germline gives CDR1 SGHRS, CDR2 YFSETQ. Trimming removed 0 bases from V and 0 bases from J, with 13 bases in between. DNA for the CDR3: TGCGCCAGCAGCTTGGGAAGAAGCACGGGCTCCTACAATGAGCAGTTCTTC. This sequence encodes CASSLGRSTGSYNEQFF.

CDR3 coding DNA: TGTGCCAGCAGCTTTGGCGGGGGGGCCGGCAATGAGCAGTTCTTC. Encoded protein: CASSFGGGAGNEQFF. The rearrangement joins TRBV11-2 to TRBJ2-1, with 9 nucleotides matching TRBD2. The junction had 6 bases not matched to a gene; V was cut back by 3 bases and J by 6 bases. Germline V gene data show CDR1 as SGHAT and CDR2 as FQNNGV. The CDR3 covers 15 residues.

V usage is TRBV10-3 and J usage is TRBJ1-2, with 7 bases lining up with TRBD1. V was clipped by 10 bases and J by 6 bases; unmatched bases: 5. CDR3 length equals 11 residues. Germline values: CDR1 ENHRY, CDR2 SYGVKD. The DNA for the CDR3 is TGTGCCACCCAGACAGGGCATGGCTACACCTTC. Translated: CATQTGHGYTF.

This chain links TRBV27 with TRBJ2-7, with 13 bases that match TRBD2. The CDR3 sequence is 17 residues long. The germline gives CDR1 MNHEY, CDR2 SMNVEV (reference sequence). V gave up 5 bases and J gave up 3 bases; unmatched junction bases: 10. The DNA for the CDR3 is TGTGCCAGCAGTGCCCTAGGGACTAGCGGGACCTTCTACGAGCAGTACTTC. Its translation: CASSALGTSGTFYEQYF.

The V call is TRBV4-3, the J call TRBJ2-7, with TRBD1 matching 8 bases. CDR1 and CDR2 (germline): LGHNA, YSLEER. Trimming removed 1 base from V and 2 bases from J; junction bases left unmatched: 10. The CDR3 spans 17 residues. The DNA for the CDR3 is TGCGCCAGCAGCCAAGGAAGTTGGACAGGGATTCCCTACGAGCAGTACTTC. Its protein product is CASSQGSWTGIPYEQYF.

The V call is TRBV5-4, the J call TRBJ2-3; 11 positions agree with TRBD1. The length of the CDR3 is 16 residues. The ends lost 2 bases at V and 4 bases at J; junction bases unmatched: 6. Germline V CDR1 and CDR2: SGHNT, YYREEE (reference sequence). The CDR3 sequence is CASSLRTGGRPDTQYF. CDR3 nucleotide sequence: TGTGCCAGCAGCTTACGGACAGGGGGCAGACCAGATACGCAGTATTTT.

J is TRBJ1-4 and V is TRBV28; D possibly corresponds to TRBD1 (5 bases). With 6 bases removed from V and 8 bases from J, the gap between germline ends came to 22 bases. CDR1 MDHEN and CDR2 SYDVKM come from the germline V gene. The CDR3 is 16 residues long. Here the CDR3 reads CASSFLGRSGEEKLFF. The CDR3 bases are TGTGCCAGCAGCTTTCTCGGGCGTTCGGGGGAGGAAAAACTGTTTTTT.

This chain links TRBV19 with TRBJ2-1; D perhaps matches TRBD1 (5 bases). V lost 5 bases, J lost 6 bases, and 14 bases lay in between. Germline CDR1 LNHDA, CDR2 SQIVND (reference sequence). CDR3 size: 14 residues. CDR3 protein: CASSVAGIPNEQFF. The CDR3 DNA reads TGTGCCAGTAGTGTGGCAGGGATCCCCAATGAGCAGTTCTTC.

CDR3: CASRQTSGTGGAGATEAFF. The CDR3 coding sequence is TGTGCCAGCAGGCAGACGTCCGGGACAGGGGGCGCAGGGGCCACTGAAGCTTTCTTT. The chain couples TRBV21-1 to TRBJ1-1; the table's D gene call, TRBD1, was not cross checked with the DNA. TRBV21-1 is tagged as a pseudogene. The CDR3 covers 19 residues.

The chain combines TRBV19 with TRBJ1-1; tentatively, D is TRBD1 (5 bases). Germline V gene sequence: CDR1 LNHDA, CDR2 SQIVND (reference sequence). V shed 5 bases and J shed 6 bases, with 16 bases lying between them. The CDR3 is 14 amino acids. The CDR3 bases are TGTGCCAGTAGTGCCGGGGGGGTGAGTTCTGAAGCTTTCTTT. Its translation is CASSAGGVSSEAFF.

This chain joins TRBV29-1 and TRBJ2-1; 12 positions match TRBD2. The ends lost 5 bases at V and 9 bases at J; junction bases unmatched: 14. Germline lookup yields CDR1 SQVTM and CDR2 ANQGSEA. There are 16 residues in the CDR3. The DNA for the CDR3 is TGCAGCGTTTTACCACAGGCTAGCGGGGGGGCAGGTGAGCAGTTCTTC. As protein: CSVLPQASGGAGEQFF.

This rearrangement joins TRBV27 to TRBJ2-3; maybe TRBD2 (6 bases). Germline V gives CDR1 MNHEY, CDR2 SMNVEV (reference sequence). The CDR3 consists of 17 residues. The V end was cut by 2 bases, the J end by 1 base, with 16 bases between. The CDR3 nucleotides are TGTGCCAGCAGTTTAACGGGCTCGGGGAGGCGCACAGATACGCAGTATTTT. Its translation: CASSLTGSGRRTDTQYF.

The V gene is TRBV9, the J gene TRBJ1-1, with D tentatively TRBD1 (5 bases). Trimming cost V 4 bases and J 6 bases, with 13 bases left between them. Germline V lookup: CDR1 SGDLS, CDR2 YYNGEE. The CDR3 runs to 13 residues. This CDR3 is CASSTGAWAEAFF. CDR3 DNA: TGTGCCAGCAGCACTGGGGCCTGGGCTGAAGCTTTCTTT.

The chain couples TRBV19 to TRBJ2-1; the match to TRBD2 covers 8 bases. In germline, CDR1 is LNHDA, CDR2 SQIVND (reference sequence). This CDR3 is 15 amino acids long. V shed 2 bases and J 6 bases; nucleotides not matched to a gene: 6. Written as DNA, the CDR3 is TGTGCCAGTAGTATATTCCAGCGGGAGCCCAATGAGCAGTTCTTC. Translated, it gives CASSIFQREPNEQFF.